These T cell receptor beta chains were read from a single sample in a study of shared clonotypes between healthy human individuals. The protocol was immunoSEQ multiplex PCR, while the TCRdb copy is restricted to in-frame clones and leaves out a portion. The table has approximately 720,000 clones, around 90% seen once. Sequenced input: naive CD8+ T cells sorted from blood. The receptor source for this set is a man aged 25 to 40 in good health. CDR3s include the opening cysteine and the closing phenylalanine or tryptophan. Clone size is not always given. Where it is, it says once, few, many or a class for expanded clones.

.	TRBJ2-7	TRBV28	CASSVLGGVEQYF
.	TRBJ2-3	TRBV11-3	CASSSRTRGGTDTQYF
.	TRBJ2-2	TRBV7-3	CASSQLAGGNTGELFF
.	TRBJ1-3	TRBV4-3	CASSQELTPRQSSGNTIYF
once	TRBJ2-7	TRBV25-1	CASIPPGKQYF
.	TRBJ2-5	TRBV11-2	CASSRGLAGQETQYF
.	TRBJ1-1	TRBV2	CASRAGPEAFF
.	TRBJ1-4	TRBV4-1	CASSQGTGGREKLFF
.	TRBJ2-2	TRBV5-4	CASSLDGGSSTGELFF
.	TRBJ2-7	TRBV7-9	CASSLVRGLASYEQYF
.	TRBJ2-1	TRBV25-1	CASSGQAMSGNGDNEQFF
.	TRBJ2-7	TRBV13	CASSLGMLGHEQYF
.	TRBJ2-7	TRBV30	CAWGGRGSEQYF
.	TRBJ2-7	TRBV27	CASSLGQGAGEQYF
.	TRBJ2-3	TRBV6-1	CASSEWETAETDTQYF
.	TRBJ1-1	TRBV5-6	CASSPDGTGGTEAFF